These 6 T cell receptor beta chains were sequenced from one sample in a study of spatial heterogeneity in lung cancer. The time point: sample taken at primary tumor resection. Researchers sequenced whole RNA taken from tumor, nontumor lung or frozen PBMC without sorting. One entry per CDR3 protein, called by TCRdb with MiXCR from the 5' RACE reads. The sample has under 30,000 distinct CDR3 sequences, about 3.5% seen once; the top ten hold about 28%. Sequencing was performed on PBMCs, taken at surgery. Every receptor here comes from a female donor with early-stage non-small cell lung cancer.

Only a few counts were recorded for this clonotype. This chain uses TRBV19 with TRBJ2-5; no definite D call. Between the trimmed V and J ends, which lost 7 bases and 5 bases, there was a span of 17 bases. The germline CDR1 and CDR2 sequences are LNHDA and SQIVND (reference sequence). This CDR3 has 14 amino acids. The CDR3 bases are TGTGCCAGTAAGAGGCAGGCCGAAGGGGAGACCCAGTACTTC. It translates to CASKRQAEGETQYF.

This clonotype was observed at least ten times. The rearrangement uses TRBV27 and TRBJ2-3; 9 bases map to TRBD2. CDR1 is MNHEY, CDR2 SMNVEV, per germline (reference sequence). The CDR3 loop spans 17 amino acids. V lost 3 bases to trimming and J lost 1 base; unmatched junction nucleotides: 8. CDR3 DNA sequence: TGTGCCAGCAGTTTTCCCGGGGCGGGAGGGCGCACAGATACGCAGTATTTT. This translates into CASSFPGAGGRTDTQYF.

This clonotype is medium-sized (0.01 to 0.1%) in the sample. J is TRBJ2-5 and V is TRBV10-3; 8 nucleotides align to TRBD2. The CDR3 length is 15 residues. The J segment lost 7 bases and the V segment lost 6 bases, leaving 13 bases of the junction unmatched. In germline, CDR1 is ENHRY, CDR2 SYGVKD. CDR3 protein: CAIRAAGVPQGTQYF. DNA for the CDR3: TGTGCCATCAGGGCAGCGGGAGTCCCCCAGGGGACCCAGTACTTC.

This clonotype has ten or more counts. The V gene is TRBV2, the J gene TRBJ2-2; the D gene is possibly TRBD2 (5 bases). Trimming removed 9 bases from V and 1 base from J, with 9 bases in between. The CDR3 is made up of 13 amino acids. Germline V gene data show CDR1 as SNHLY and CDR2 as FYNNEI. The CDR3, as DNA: TGTGCCAGAGAAGGGAGGAACACCGGGGAGCTGTTTTTT. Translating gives CAREGRNTGELFF. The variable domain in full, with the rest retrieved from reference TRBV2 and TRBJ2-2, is EPEVTQTPSHQVTQMGQEVILRCVPISNHLYFYWYRQILGQKVEFLVSFYNNEISEKSEIFDDQFSVERPDGSNFTLKIRSTKLEDSAMYFCAREGRNTGELFFGEGSRLTVL.

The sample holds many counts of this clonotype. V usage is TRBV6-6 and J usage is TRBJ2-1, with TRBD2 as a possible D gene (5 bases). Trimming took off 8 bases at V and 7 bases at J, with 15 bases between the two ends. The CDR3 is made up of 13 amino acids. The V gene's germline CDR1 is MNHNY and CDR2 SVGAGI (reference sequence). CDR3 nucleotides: TGTGCCAGCTTTGGAGTTCGGAGGAATGAGCAGTTCTTC. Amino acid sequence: CASFGVRRNEQFF.

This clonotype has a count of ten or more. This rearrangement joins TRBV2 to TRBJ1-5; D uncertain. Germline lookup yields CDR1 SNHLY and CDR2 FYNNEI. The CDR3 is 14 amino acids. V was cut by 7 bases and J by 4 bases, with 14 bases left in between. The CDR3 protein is CASTVGFRNQPQHF. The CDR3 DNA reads TGTGCCAGCACAGTAGGGTTCAGGAATCAGCCCCAGCATTTT.